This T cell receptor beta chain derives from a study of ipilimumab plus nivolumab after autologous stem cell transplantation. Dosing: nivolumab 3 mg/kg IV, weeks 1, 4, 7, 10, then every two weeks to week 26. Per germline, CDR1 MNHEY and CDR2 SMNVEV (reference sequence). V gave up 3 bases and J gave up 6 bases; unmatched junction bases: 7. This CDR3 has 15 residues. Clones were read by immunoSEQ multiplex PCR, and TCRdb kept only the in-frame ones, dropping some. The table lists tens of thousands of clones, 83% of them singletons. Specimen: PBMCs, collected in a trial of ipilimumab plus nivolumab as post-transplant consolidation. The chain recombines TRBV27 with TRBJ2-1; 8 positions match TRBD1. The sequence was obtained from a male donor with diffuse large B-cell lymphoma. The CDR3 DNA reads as TGTGCCAGCAGTTTCTTAGACAGGGGAGCCAATGAGCAGTTCTTC. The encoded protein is CASSFLDRGANEQFF.